This T cell receptor beta chain comes out of a study of monozygotic twins with inflammatory bowel disease. Germline V CDR1 and CDR2: DFQATT, SNEGSKA (reference sequence). The CDR3 has 13 residues. The study subjected TCRalpha and TCRbeta cDNA to two nested PCRs of approximately 16 and 9 cycles. TCRdb re-called the 5' RACE reads; every CDR3 protein appears as one record, without DNA. Its clone listing holds roughly 100,000 distinct CDR3 sequences. The sample was blood. This TCR came from a human donor with ulcerative colitis or Crohn's disease, or a healthy co-twin of an affected twin (not recorded which). V gene TRBV20-1 combines with J gene TRBJ1-2. The CDR3 loop is CSARAGTLRGYTF.